The source of this TCR beta chain is a study of blood T cell repertoires in COVID-19. TCRdb's table, derived via immunoSEQ multiplex PCR, lists solely in-frame clones and lacks some. The sample yields about 440,000 clones, about 87% seen once. Sequencing was done on a sample of peripheral blood. This sequence was found in a woman between 45 and 60 years old with COVID-19, enrolled during active disease.

CDR3 DNA: TGTGCCAGCAGCCATGGAGGGTACGAGCAGTACTTC. Translated, it gives CASSHGGYEQYF. The J gene is TRBJ2-7, the V gene TRBV3-1 (or the pseudogene TRBV3-2); perhaps TRBD2 as D (6 bases). The V and J ends lost 3 bases and 4 bases respectively, with 7 bases between them. The germline V gene encodes CDR1 LGHDT and CDR2 YNNKEL (reference sequence). This CDR3 is 12 amino acids long.